Listed here are 10 T cell receptor beta chains from one sample, sequenced in a study of blood T cell repertoires in COVID-19. Profiled with immunoSEQ multiplex PCR; TCRdb holds only in-frame clones, not every one. The table has about 110,000 clones, around 90% seen once. The material sequenced was peripheral blood. These receptor sequences come from a woman between 45 and 65 years old with active or convalescent COVID-19.

The chain couples TRBV15 to TRBJ2-5; 10 nucleotides match TRBD1. The CDR3 consists of 16 residues. J gave up 4 bases and V 0 bases, and 5 bases lay outside the gene matches. Looked up from germline, CDR1 is LNHNV and CDR2 is YYDKDF (reference sequence). The CDR3 spells CATSRETGGDSETQYF. The CDR3 coding sequence is TGTGCCACCAGCAGAGAGACAGGGGGCGATTCAGAGACCCAGTACTTC.

This clone was counted once. The rearrangement links TRBV4-1 to TRBJ2-5, with TRBD1 identical over 7 bases. CDR1 and CDR2 (germline): MGHRA, YSYEKL. V lost 0 bases to trimming and J lost 5 bases; unmatched junction nucleotides: 9. This CDR3 is 16 amino acids long. The CDR3 loop is CASSQDPQGVVETQYF. The CDR3 bases are TGCGCCAGCAGCCAAGATCCCCAGGGGGTTGTGGAGACCCAGTACTTC.

The chain combines TRBV28 with TRBJ2-1, with 8 positions matching TRBD2. The CDR3 covers 13 residues. The germline V gene has CDR1 MDHEN and CDR2 SYDVKM. The ends lost 9 bases at V and 9 bases at J; junction bases unmatched: 10. CDR3 sequence: CASAIGRAFEQFF. CDR3 nucleotide sequence: TGTGCCAGTGCGATCGGGAGGGCCTTTGAGCAGTTCTTC.

The V and J genes are TRBV28 and TRBJ2-6; 8 bases match TRBD2. Trimming removed 8 bases from V and 4 bases from J; junction bases left unmatched: 4. Germline lookup yields CDR1 MDHEN and CDR2 SYDVKM. The CDR3 runs 14 residues. The CDR3 protein is CASREGAGANVLTF. In DNA, the CDR3 is TGTGCCAGCCGGGAGGGCGCGGGGGCCAACGTCCTGACTTTC.

This rearrangement joins TRBV18 to TRBJ1-5; D might be TRBD1 (6 bases). The CDR3 runs to 13 residues. V lost 5 bases and J 5 bases, leaving 10 bases between the germline ends. CDR1 is KGHSH, CDR2 LQKENI, per germline. DNA for the CDR3: TGTGCCAGCTCAGAGCAGGGGCATCAGCCCCAGCATTTT. Translating gives CASSEQGHQPQHF.

The J gene is TRBJ1-1, the V gene TRBV5-1, with 7 bases lining up with TRBD1. From germline, CDR1 is SGHRS and CDR2 YFSETQ. This CDR3 is 13 amino acids long. Unmatched junction bases numbered 5, after V lost 4 bases and J lost 5 bases. CDR3 amino acids: CASSQTGFTEAFF. DNA of the CDR3: TGCGCCAGCAGCCAGACAGGGTTTACTGAAGCTTTCTTT. Together with reference TRBV5-1 and TRBJ1-1, the CDR3 gives the full variable domain: KAGVTQTPRYLIKTRGQQVTLSCSPISGHRSVSWYQQTPGQGLQFLFEYFSETQRNKGNFPGRFSGRQFSNSRSEMNVSTLELGDSALYLCASSQTGFTEAFFGQGTRLTVV.

This CDR3 is CASSSEPDRVVSGELFF. As DNA, the CDR3 is TGTGCCAGCAGCTCTGAGCCGGACAGGGTTGTTTCCGGGGAGCTGTTTTTT. The chain is built from TRBV7-2 and TRBJ2-2; 8 nucleotides agree with TRBD1. Trimming removed 4 bases from V and 6 bases from J; junction bases left unmatched: 13. The CDR3 is 17 amino acids. Per germline, CDR1 SGHTA and CDR2 FQGNSA.

The rearrangement uses TRBV12-3 or TRBV12-4 and TRBJ2-4, with D hard to call. Trimming shortened V by 2 bases and J by 6 bases, and 5 bases separated the two germline ends. The CDR3 runs 12 residues. The CDR3 bases are TGTGCCAGCAGTTTAAACTCAAACATTCAGTACTTC. This encodes CASSLNSNIQYF.

The chain joins TRBV4-2 to TRBJ1-4; the D gene is possibly TRBD1 (6 bases). Germline CDR1 and CDR2: LGHNA and YNFKEQ. The CDR3 sequence is 15 residues long. V was shortened by 0 bases and J by 5 bases, with 10 bases between the two germline ends. CDR3 nucleotides: TGTGCCAGCAGCCAAGAGAGCCAGGGGAATGAAAAACTGTTTTTT. Translation: CASSQESQGNEKLFF.

The CDR3 loop reads CASSMGIAGEPHEQYF. The CDR3 DNA follows: TGTGCCAGTAGTATGGGGATAGCGGGAGAGCCCCACGAGCAGTACTTC. The V gene is TRBV19, the J gene TRBJ2-7; TRBD2 matches 9 bases. CDR3 length: 16 amino acids. CDR1 and CDR2 (germline): LNHDA, SQIVND (reference sequence). The ends lost 3 bases at V and 5 bases at J; junction bases unmatched: 11.